These T cell receptor beta chains were read from a single sample in a study of T cell responses to AZD1222 COVID-19 vaccine. This table comes from immunoSEQ multiplex PCR, and its TCRdb copy is limited to in-frame clones, with some not included. The sample records about 140,000 clones, roughly 92% being singletons. The starting material was peripheral blood, obtained on day 0 of AZD1222 vaccination. The receptors stem from an adult in good health. CDR3s include the opening cysteine and the closing phenylalanine or tryptophan. Each record gives: clone size, J gene, D gene, V gene, CDR3 DNA, CDR3 protein. A D gene is named only where the DNA matches it firmly. Clone size, where shown, is once, few, many, or a class for clones that have expanded.

clone_size: NA; j_call: TRBJ1-4; d_call: NA; v_call: TRBV7-8; cdr3_nt: TGTGCCAGCAGCTTGGCGGCACATGAAAAACTGTTTTTT; cdr3_aa: CASSLAAHEKLFF
clone_size: NA; j_call: TRBJ2-3; d_call: TRBD1; v_call: TRBV5-8; cdr3_nt: TGTGCCAGCAGCTTGGGGGACAGGGGGGCAGATACGCAGTATTTT; cdr3_aa: CASSLGDRGADTQYF
clone_size: NA; j_call: TRBJ2-1; d_call: NA; v_call: TRBV6-5; cdr3_nt: TGTGCCAGCAGTTACAGGGCAGTTTCCTACAATGAGCAGTTCTTC; cdr3_aa: CASSYRAVSYNEQFF
clone_size: once; j_call: TRBJ2-1; d_call: NA; v_call: TRBV3-1/TRBV3-2; cdr3_nt: TGTGCCAGCAGAGGGGGCTCCTACAATGAGCAGTTCTTC; cdr3_aa: CASRGGSYNEQFF
clone_size: NA; j_call: TRBJ2-7; d_call: NA; v_call: TRBV6-5; cdr3_nt: TGTGCCAGCAGTTACTCTCGTAGAGCCTACGAGCAGTACTTC; cdr3_aa: CASSYSRRAYEQYF
clone_size: NA; j_call: TRBJ2-7; d_call: TRBD1; v_call: TRBV19; cdr3_nt: TGTGCCAGTAGTATACTGGGACAGGGGAAATACGAGCAGTACTTC; cdr3_aa: CASSILGQGKYEQYF
clone_size: NA; j_call: TRBJ2-7; d_call: TRBD2; v_call: TRBV11-2; cdr3_nt: TGTGCCAGCAGCTTTGGGGGGGTTATGATCTACGAGCAGTACTTC; cdr3_aa: CASSFGGVMIYEQYF
clone_size: NA; j_call: TRBJ2-3; d_call: NA; v_call: TRBV29-1; cdr3_nt: TGCAGCGTGGGTGTGGAGGCAACCGCTAGCACAGATACGCAGTATTTT; cdr3_aa: CSVGVEATASTDTQYF
clone_size: NA; j_call: TRBJ2-2; d_call: NA; v_call: TRBV28; cdr3_nt: TGTGCCAGCAGCCGGACGGGGGGCTTGCGGGCCGGGGAGCTGTTTTTT; cdr3_aa: CASSRTGGLRAGELFF
clone_size: NA; j_call: TRBJ1-6; d_call: TRBD1; v_call: TRBV4-1; cdr3_nt: TGCGCCAGCAGCCAAGATCGACAGGGGATGGGCTCCTATAATTCACCCCTCCACTTT; cdr3_aa: CASSQDRQGMGSYNSPLHF
clone_size: once; j_call: TRBJ2-7; d_call: TRBD2; v_call: TRBV19; cdr3_nt: TGTGCCAGTAGTATAGATTCTTTTGGTAGCGGGGGTTACGAGCAGTACTTC; cdr3_aa: CASSIDSFGSGGYEQYF
clone_size: NA; j_call: TRBJ1-5; d_call: NA; v_call: TRBV3-1/TRBV3-2; cdr3_nt: TGTGCCAGCAGCCAACAGGGGCTCTCGCCCCAGCATTTT; cdr3_aa: CASSQQGLSPQHF
clone_size: NA; j_call: TRBJ1-2; d_call: NA; v_call: TRBV27; cdr3_nt: TGTGCCAGCAAAACAGGGCTCAGCAGTAGCGGCTACACCTTC; cdr3_aa: CASKTGLSSSGYTF
clone_size: once; j_call: TRBJ2-7; d_call: NA; v_call: TRBV27; cdr3_nt: TGTGCCAGCAGTACTTCCCCCACCTCGGCCCCTTACGAGCAGTACTTC; cdr3_aa: CASSTSPTSAPYEQYF
clone_size: NA; j_call: TRBJ2-3; d_call: NA; v_call: TRBV3-1/TRBV3-2; cdr3_nt: TGTGCCAGCAGCCAAGATGGCGGGCTAGCGACAGATACGCAGTATTTT; cdr3_aa: CASSQDGGLATDTQYF
clone_size: few; j_call: TRBJ1-2; d_call: NA; v_call: TRBV7-2; cdr3_nt: TGTGCCAGCAGCTTGGTTAGCTATGGCTACACCTTC; cdr3_aa: CASSLVSYGYTF
clone_size: NA; j_call: TRBJ1-2; d_call: NA; v_call: TRBV3-1/TRBV3-2; cdr3_nt: TGTGCCAGCAGCCAAATGGGGTTCCTCTATGGCTACACCTTC; cdr3_aa: CASSQMGFLYGYTF
clone_size: NA; j_call: TRBJ2-1; d_call: TRBD1; v_call: TRBV15; cdr3_nt: TGTGCCACCAGCATGTTGGACAGGGGAAGAAATGAGCAGTTCTTC; cdr3_aa: CATSMLDRGRNEQFF
clone_size: many; j_call: TRBJ1-6; d_call: NA; v_call: TRBV5-1; cdr3_nt: TGCGCCAGCAGCTTGGATGAGACATCACCCCTCCACTTT; cdr3_aa: CASSLDETSPLHF
clone_size: NA; j_call: TRBJ2-7; d_call: TRBD2; v_call: TRBV6-5; cdr3_nt: TGTGCCAGCATCGAACGGGGAGGGACCTACGAGCAGTACTTC; cdr3_aa: CASIERGGTYEQYF
clone_size: NA; j_call: TRBJ2-4; d_call: NA; v_call: TRBV19; cdr3_nt: TGTGCCAGTAGTAGGGGGGATGCCAAAAACATTCAGTACTTC; cdr3_aa: CASSRGDAKNIQYF
clone_size: NA; j_call: TRBJ2-6; d_call: NA; v_call: TRBV5-1; cdr3_nt: TGCGCCAGCAGATTCAGCGCGGGCTCTGGGGCCAACGTCCTGACTTTC; cdr3_aa: CASRFSAGSGANVLTF
clone_size: NA; j_call: TRBJ2-1; d_call: NA; v_call: TRBV3-1/TRBV3-2; cdr3_nt: TGTGCCAGCAGCCAAGATGGGTTAGGAGGCAATGAGCAGTTCTTC; cdr3_aa: CASSQDGLGGNEQFF
clone_size: NA; j_call: TRBJ1-2; d_call: NA; v_call: TRBV7-2; cdr3_nt: TGTGCCAGCAGCTTGGCCCTCTCTGGCTACACCTTC; cdr3_aa: CASSLALSGYTF
clone_size: NA; j_call: TRBJ1-1; d_call: NA; v_call: TRBV12-5; cdr3_nt: TGTGCTAGTGGTTTGTGGGGGAACACTGAAGCTTTCTTT; cdr3_aa: CASGLWGNTEAFF
clone_size: once; j_call: TRBJ1-1; d_call: TRBD1; v_call: TRBV18; cdr3_nt: TGTGCCAGCGCCCCGGGACAGGGGGCACAGGGGGACACTGAAGCTTTCTTT; cdr3_aa: CASAPGQGAQGDTEAFF
clone_size: NA; j_call: TRBJ2-1; d_call: TRBD2; v_call: TRBV7-9; cdr3_nt: TGTGCCAGCAGCCGGGACTATCTCAATGAGCAGTTCTTC; cdr3_aa: CASSRDYLNEQFF
clone_size: NA; j_call: TRBJ1-1; d_call: TRBD1; v_call: TRBV5-1; cdr3_nt: TGCGCCAGCAGCTTGGGGGGGACAGGGGACCTGAACACTGAAGCTTTCTTT; cdr3_aa: CASSLGGTGDLNTEAFF
clone_size: NA; j_call: TRBJ2-2; d_call: NA; v_call: TRBV5-1; cdr3_nt: TGCGCCAGCAGCTTGTCCCCCGGGGTGAACACCGGGGAGCTGTTTTTT; cdr3_aa: CASSLSPGVNTGELFF
clone_size: NA; j_call: TRBJ1-1; d_call: NA; v_call: TRBV3-1/TRBV3-2; cdr3_nt: TGTGCCAGTATACCGGGCCGGGGGACTGAAGCTTTCTTT; cdr3_aa: CASIPGRGTEAFF
clone_size: NA; j_call: TRBJ1-2; d_call: NA; v_call: TRBV27; cdr3_nt: TGTGCCAGCAGCTTCAAGGGGGGCCACCACTATGGCTACACCTTC; cdr3_aa: CASSFKGGHHYGYTF
clone_size: NA; j_call: TRBJ1-1; d_call: NA; v_call: TRBV6-5; cdr3_nt: TGTGCCAGCAGTTTACCCAGTAGGACTGAAGCTTTCTTT; cdr3_aa: CASSLPSRTEAFF
clone_size: NA; j_call: TRBJ2-3; d_call: NA; v_call: TRBV3-1/TRBV3-2; cdr3_nt: TGTGCCAGCAGCCATCAGTGGGGGGTGAGGGATACGCAGTATTTT; cdr3_aa: CASSHQWGVRDTQYF
clone_size: few; j_call: TRBJ1-4; d_call: NA; v_call: TRBV19; cdr3_nt: TGTGCCTCTCGCTGGGACTCATCAACTAATGAAAAACTGTTTTTT; cdr3_aa: CASRWDSSTNEKLFF
clone_size: NA; j_call: TRBJ1-3; d_call: NA; v_call: TRBV5-4; cdr3_nt: TGTGCCAGCAGCCCCCGTAATACTGATGGAAACACCATATATTTT; cdr3_aa: CASSPRNTDGNTIYF
clone_size: NA; j_call: TRBJ2-7; d_call: NA; v_call: TRBV28; cdr3_nt: TGTGCCAGCAGCCCCGCCGGTGGGGCAGATACCTACGAGCAGTACTTC; cdr3_aa: CASSPAGGADTYEQYF
clone_size: NA; j_call: TRBJ1-1; d_call: NA; v_call: TRBV7-8; cdr3_nt: TGTGCCAGCAGCTTAGGGGCCGGGAGGGTCGGTGGCACTGAAGCTTTCTTT; cdr3_aa: CASSLGAGRVGGTEAFF
clone_size: NA; j_call: TRBJ1-2; d_call: NA; v_call: TRBV3-1/TRBV3-2; cdr3_nt: TGTGCCAGCAGCCAAGCGGGGGGGCGTGACTATGGCTACACCTTC; cdr3_aa: CASSQAGGRDYGYTF
clone_size: NA; j_call: TRBJ1-1; d_call: NA; v_call: TRBV28; cdr3_nt: TGTGCCAGCAGTTTTCCTTTGAACACTGAAGCTTTCTTT; cdr3_aa: CASSFPLNTEAFF
clone_size: NA; j_call: TRBJ2-2; d_call: TRBD1; v_call: TRBV11-1; cdr3_nt: TGTGCCAGCAGCTGGGGAGCGGGACAGGGCGGGGAGCTGTTTTTT; cdr3_aa: CASSWGAGQGGELFF
clone_size: NA; j_call: TRBJ1-5; d_call: NA; v_call: TRBV7-8; cdr3_nt: TGTGCCAGCAGCGTTTATCCCGGACAGTTGAGTCAGCCCCAGCATTTT; cdr3_aa: CASSVYPGQLSQPQHF